This T cell receptor beta chain originates from a study of shared clonotypes between healthy human individuals. The naive CD8 population came from CD45RO-negative cells selected for CCR7, without terminally differentiated effector memory CD45RA+ cells. Each cell subset's genomic DNA was divided evenly among several immunoSEQ plates. Replicate sorted-subset PCRs were loaded with around 200 ng DNA, 30,000 to 35,000 T cell genomes. Libraries were prepared by immunoSEQ multiplex PCR; TCRdb keeps only in-frame clonotypes and omits some of them. The table has about 2.2 million clones, over 85% seen once. Germline lookup yields CDR1 MGHRA and CDR2 YSYEKL. With 0 bases clipped from V and 4 bases from J, the junction kept 1 base outside the gene matches. The CDR3 spans 15 residues. In its sample, this clone was seen a few times. Other DNA sequences in this sample translate to the same CDR3.

The chain has TRBV4-1 and TRBJ2-1, with TRBD2 identical over 9 bases. The TCR sequence derives from a man aged 18 to 30 in good health. Some clones in this sample may be carry-over from other donors' samples. Sequencing was done on a sample of naive CD8+ T cells from PBMCs. The CDR3 sequence is CASSQELAGYNEQFF. DNA of the CDR3: TGCGCCAGCAGCCAAGAACTAGCGGGTTACAATGAGCAGTTCTTC.